This T cell receptor (beta chain) was obtained from a study of CD8+CD57+ T cells in acquired aplastic anemia. About the research overall: Sorted CD4+ and CD8+ cells yielded about 2.9 ug of DNA on average.

CD8+CD57+ cell expansion had been shown by flow cytometry in patients chosen for sequencing. Each patient gave a blood sample that was collected before any therapy had been received. The study, taken as a whole, reports: Patients and controls were found to share approximately 31 CD8+ CDR3 sequences.

There are 15 residues in the CDR3. Germline V gives CDR1 SNHLY, CDR2 FYNNEI. The ends were cut back, 5 bases at V and 8 bases at J, with 18 bases in the middle. The template used for profiling TCR beta VDJ and CDR3 was genomic DNA. In TCRdb, the reads were re-called with MiXCR into one record per CDR3 protein. The data contain about 40,000 distinct CDR3 sequences, 60% to 80% of them singletons. In its sample, this clonotype was seen once. Antigen unknown. The genes are TRBV2 and TRBJ1-4, with D perhaps TRBD1 (6 bases). This receptor was taken from a human donor with aplastic anemia. The specimen sequenced was sorted CD4+, CD8+, or CD8+CD57+ T cells (not recorded which) from PBMCs. The CDR3 nucleotides read TGTGCCAGCAGTACCGACAGGTCCCTAGGGGAAAAACTGTTTTTT. Translated: CASSTDRSLGEKLFF. Using reference TRBV2 and TRBJ1-4 for the parts outside the CDR3, the full variable domain is EPEVTQTPSHQVTQMGQEVILRCVPISNHLYFYWYRQILGQKVEFLVSFYNNEISEKSEIFDDQFSVERPDGSNFTLKIRSTKLEDSAMYFCASSTDRSLGEKLFFGSGTQLSVL.